This TCR beta chain emerged from a study of radiotherapy plus CTLA-4 blockade in lung cancer. Study information: Among all patients, approximately 17% showed objective responses, while roughly 28% had disease control.

Regarding this clone: The antigen remains undetermined. At the DNA level, this CDR3 is encoded by other sequences in the same sample as well.

Losses at the gene ends were 0 bases for V and 4 bases for J; bases not matched to a gene: 2. The CDR3 consists of 15 residues. From germline, CDR1 is SGHRS and CDR2 YFSETQ. Here immunoSEQ multiplex PCR was the method, and the copy in TCRdb shows in-frame clones only, minus some. The data show 53,000 or so clones, approximately 76% seen once. Study-wide results and limits: In blood, tumor-derived TCR clones expanded after radiotherapy plus ipilimumab. Per reports, early blood T cell clone dynamics, plus interferon-beta, forecast response most strongly.

The specimen was peripheral blood, collected from a patient treated with radiotherapy plus ipilimumab. The receptor was isolated from a human donor with non-small cell lung cancer who had stable disease on radiotherapy plus ipilimumab. This chain uses TRBV5-1 with TRBJ1-5; 9 bases agree with TRBD1. In DNA, the CDR3 is TGCGCCAGCAGCTTGGGACAGGGGGATAATCAGCCCCAGCATTTT. It translates to CASSLGQGDNQPQHF. Supplemented by reference TRBV5-1 and TRBJ1-5, the full variable domain reads KAGVTQTPRYLIKTRGQQVTLSCSPISGHRSVSWYQQTPGQGLQFLFEYFSETQRNKGNFPGRFSGRQFSNSRSEMNVSTLELGDSALYLCASSLGQGDNQPQHFGDGTRLSIL.